These 30 T cell receptor beta chains came from one sample sequenced in a study of shared clonotypes between healthy human individuals (dated by TCRdb to the early 2020s). CD8 naive samples were obtained by positive selection for CCR7 among CD45RO-negative cells, yielding a CD45RA+CCR7+ population from which TemRA cells were excluded. Library creation used the immunoSEQ multiplex PCR assay. Entries here come from immuneACCESS through TCRdb and include only in-frame sequences with V and J called. Some clones fail to appear in such tables; in the studies checked, an unresolved V gene covers under half of the shortfall, and the cause of the remainder is unknown. This sample has about 2.2 million clones in its table, and 93% of those were observed once. Clones ranked in the top ten supply over 1.5% of the sample. Sequencing was carried out using naive CD8+ T cells from PBMCs. The sample's cell subset or site label, decoded: CD45RA+CCR7+. The receptors were gathered from a young man in good health. Some clones in this sample may be carry-over from other donors' samples.

This chain joins TRBV7-9 and TRBJ2-5; the D gene is possibly TRBD1 (7 bases). The CDR3 has 15 residues. The V gene lost 5 bases and the J gene lost 2 bases, with 15 bases spanning the gap. Looked up from germline, CDR1 is SEHNR and CDR2 is FQNEAQ (reference sequence). CDR3 region: CASSRGTALQETQYF. CDR3 DNA sequence: TGTGCCAGCAGCCGCGGGACAGCATTACAAGAGACCCAGTACTTC.

This chain uses TRBV4-1 with TRBJ1-5; D call uncertain. Trimming took 4 bases from V and 0 from J, leaving 13 bases between them. The CDR3 runs to 16 residues. Germline values: CDR1 MGHRA, CDR2 YSYEKL. This chain's CDR3 is CASSPRGSLSNQPQHF. CDR3 coding DNA: TGCGCCAGCAGCCCCCGTGGGAGCCTTAGCAATCAGCCCCAGCATTTT.

The J gene is TRBJ2-3, the V gene TRBV27, with TRBD2 matching over 9 bases. In germline, CDR1 is MNHEY, CDR2 SMNVEV (reference sequence). V gave up 1 base and J gave up 4 bases; unmatched junction bases: 6. CDR3 length: 16 amino acids. CDR3 amino acids: CASSLLRTSASDTQYF. In DNA form, the CDR3 reads TGTGCCAGCAGTTTATTGCGGACTAGCGCCTCAGATACGCAGTATTTT.

This rearrangement joins TRBV5-1 to TRBJ2-5; 7 nucleotides line up with TRBD1. Germline-derived CDR1 and CDR2 are SGHRS and YFSETQ. This CDR3 region has 14 residues. Unmatched junction bases numbered 5, after V lost 1 base and J lost 5 bases. The CDR3 DNA reads TGCGCCAGCAGCTTGTACAGGGGTTATGAGACCCAGTACTTC. Translation: CASSLYRGYETQYF.

This chain uses TRBV5-5 with TRBJ2-5; TRBD1 or TRBD2 may be the D gene (5 bases each). CDR1 is SGHKS and CDR2 is YYEKEE in the germline V gene (reference sequence). Trimming stripped 3 bases from V and 5 bases from J, with 20 bases between. The CDR3 runs to 16 residues. The CDR3 DNA sequence: TGTGCCAGCAGCTCCCCCCCCGGGACCCCAAGGGAGACCCAGTACTTC. This sequence encodes CASSSPPGTPRETQYF.

This chain connects TRBV9 to TRBJ2-5; D unclear. This CDR3 comprises 13 residues. Germline-derived CDR1 and CDR2 are SGDLS and YYNGEE. The germline V and J ends were trimmed by 1 base and 2 bases, with 6 bases remaining between them. The CDR3 protein is CASSVNYQETQYF. CDR3 DNA sequence: TGTGCCAGCAGCGTAAACTATCAAGAGACCCAGTACTTC. The whole variable domain, filled in from reference TRBV9 and TRBJ2-5, reads DSGVTQTPKHLITATGQRVTLRCSPRSGDLSVYWYQQSLDQGLQFLIQYYNGEERAKGNILERFSAQQFPDLHSELNLSSLELGDSALYFCASSVNYQETQYFGPGTRLLVL.

V and J are TRBV27 and TRBJ1-2; D might be TRBD1 (6 bases). The CDR3 is made up of 16 amino acids. Deletions cut 4 bases from V and 8 bases from J, with 23 bases between. Germline-derived CDR1 and CDR2 are MNHEY and SMNVEV (reference sequence). CDR3 sequence (DNA): TGTGCCAGCAGTTCTTCCCCGGGAGGGCAGGGGTACGGCTACACCTTC. Translation gives CASSSSPGGQGYGYTF.

A remark on this clone: Other DNA sequences in the same sample also yield this CDR3. V and J are TRBV30 and TRBJ2-6, with no clear D. Trimming removed 0 bases at V and 4 bases at J, with 7 bases between. CDR3 length equals 14 residues. Germline V gives CDR1 GTSNPN, CDR2 SVGIG (reference sequence). The CDR3 sequence is CAWSVGSGANVLTF. The CDR3 DNA follows: TGTGCCTGGAGTGTAGGGTCCGGGGCCAACGTCCTGACTTTC.

The chain couples TRBV6-5 to TRBJ1-2; TRBD1 matches at 8 bases. The CDR3 extends over 11 amino acids. CDR1 and CDR2 from the germline V gene are MNHEY and SVGAGI. With 5 bases clipped from V and 7 bases from J, the junction kept 0 bases outside the gene matches. The CDR3 spells CASSTGGGYTF. As DNA, the CDR3 is TGTGCCAGCAGTACAGGGGGTGGCTACACCTTC.

This chain connects TRBV6-5 to TRBJ2-7; D is perhaps TRBD2 (5 bases). Trimming removed 1 base at V and 9 bases at J, with 10 bases between. Germline-derived CDR1 and CDR2 are MNHEY and SVGAGI. The CDR3 is 12 amino acids. The CDR3 bases are TGTGCCAGCAGTTACTTTCTCGCGGGGCAGTACTTC. Encoded protein: CASSYFLAGQYF.

This chain connects TRBV7-8 to TRBJ2-7, with D perhaps matching TRBD1 (5 bases). This CDR3 region has 14 residues. Germline V gene data show CDR1 as SGHVS and CDR2 as FQNEAQ. V was cut by 0 bases and J by 7 bases, with 13 bases left in between. The CDR3 loop reads CASSLAPRAWEQYF. Written as DNA, the CDR3 is TGTGCCAGCAGCTTAGCACCCAGGGCTTGGGAGCAGTACTTC.

The chain has TRBV27 and TRBJ1-1; D remains ambiguous. CDR1 and CDR2 (germline): MNHEY, SMNVEV (reference sequence). Trimming took 3 bases from V and 3 from J, leaving 11 bases between them. The CDR3 covers 14 residues. The CDR3 DNA reads as TGTGCCAGCAGTTTCCGACGGGAGCACACTGAAGCTTTCTTT. Its protein product is CASSFRREHTEAFF.

The CDR3 loop reads CASSVSGTGHYNEQFF. DNA of the CDR3: TGTGCCAGCAGCGTATCCGGTACAGGGCATTACAATGAGCAGTTCTTC. The rearrangement uses TRBV9 and TRBJ2-1; D perhaps matches TRBD1 (6 bases). CDR3 length equals 16 residues. CDR1 and CDR2 from the germline V gene are SGDLS and YYNGEE. With 1 base removed from V and 4 bases from J, the gap between germline ends came to 15 bases.

For the CDR3, the DNA is TGTGCCAGCAGCTTAGACCGGCAGACGGCCTACGAGCAGTACTTC. It codes for CASSLDRQTAYEQYF. The rearrangement joins TRBV11-2 to TRBJ2-7; D is unclear. The CDR3 is 15 residues long. Germline loops: CDR1 SGHAT, CDR2 FQNNGV. V was clipped by 0 bases and J by 2 bases, with 11 bases between them.

In this sample, this clone turned up once. The V gene is TRBV27, the J gene TRBJ2-7; D is perhaps TRBD2 (6 bases). This CDR3 comprises 15 residues. V dropped 4 bases and J dropped 3 bases, with 16 bases sitting between them. Per germline, CDR1 MNHEY and CDR2 SMNVEV (reference sequence). The CDR3: CASSWRGGTGYEQYF. DNA for the CDR3: TGTGCCAGCAGTTGGAGAGGCGGGACCGGCTACGAGCAGTACTTC.

On this clone itself: Different DNA sequences within this sample yield the same CDR3. The CDR3 loop reads CASSPPSDEQYF. The CDR3 DNA reads as TGTGCCAGCAGTCCGCCCTCGGACGAGCAGTACTTC. V usage is TRBV27 and J usage is TRBJ2-7, with unresolved D. V was clipped by 5 bases and J by 5 bases, with 10 bases between them. Looked up from germline, CDR1 is MNHEY and CDR2 is SMNVEV (reference sequence). The CDR3 extends over 12 amino acids.

The chain has TRBV28 and TRBJ2-5; D not resolved. Trimming shortened V by 3 bases and J by 0 bases, and 5 bases separated the two germline ends. The CDR3 runs 13 residues. Per the germline V gene, CDR1 is MDHEN and CDR2 is SYDVKM. For the CDR3, the DNA is TGTGCCAGCAGTTTCTTGGACCAAGAGACCCAGTACTTC. This gives the protein CASSFLDQETQYF.

This chain joins TRBV9 and TRBJ1-2; 7 bases match TRBD1. Trimming at V came to 4 bases and at J to 4 bases, leaving 7 bases not matched to a gene. The CDR3 has 14 amino acids. Germline-derived CDR1 and CDR2 are SGDLS and YYNGEE. This chain's CDR3 is CASSPGQAGYGYTF. CDR3 sequence (DNA): TGTGCCAGCAGCCCTGGACAGGCTGGCTATGGCTACACCTTC.

V gene TRBV27 combines with J gene TRBJ2-7, with D perhaps matching TRBD1 (5 bases). In germline, CDR1 is MNHEY, CDR2 SMNVEV (reference sequence). Trimming pared 8 bases from V and 2 bases from J, leaving 22 bases between. The CDR3 has 16 residues. In DNA form, the CDR3 reads TGTGCCAGCGCGCCCTTCCCCCGGACAACTACCTACGAGCAGTACTTC. Its translation is CASAPFPRTTTYEQYF.

The genes are TRBV10-2 and TRBJ2-7; the match to TRBD1 covers 9 bases. Germline CDR1 WSHSY, CDR2 SAAADI. The CDR3 is 14 residues long. V lost 7 bases to trimming and J lost 3 bases; unmatched junction nucleotides: 7. CDR3 sequence: CASNRPGQGYEQYF. The CDR3 DNA reads TGCGCCAGCAACCGGCCGGGACAGGGCTACGAGCAGTACTTC.

The rearrangement uses TRBV19 and TRBJ2-7, with D possibly TRBD2 on 6 matching bases. The V gene lost 2 bases and the J gene lost 6 bases, with 11 bases spanning the gap. Germline CDR1 is LNHDA and CDR2 is SQIVND (reference sequence). The CDR3 contains 13 residues. The CDR3 here is CASSILAQTEQYF. The CDR3 coding sequence is TGTGCCAGTAGTATACTAGCGCAAACCGAGCAGTACTTC.

About this clone itself: The same CDR3 also results from other DNA sequences found in this sample. The J gene is TRBJ2-7, the V gene TRBV7-9; no reliable D call. Trimming removed 1 base from V and 4 bases from J, with 5 bases in between. This CDR3 is built from 12 residues. Germline CDR1 and CDR2: SEHNR and FQNEAQ (reference sequence). The CDR3 loop reads CASSLVRYEQYF. The CDR3 DNA is TGTGCCAGCAGCTTAGTGCGGTACGAGCAGTACTTC.

A remark on this clone: Additional DNA sequences in this sample encode the identical CDR3. This sequence joins TRBV6-5 and TRBJ2-5; D may be TRBD1 (7 bases). V was pared by 0 bases and J by 5 bases, with 10 bases between. The CDR3 is made up of 14 amino acids. CDR1 and CDR2 from the germline V gene are MNHEY and SVGAGI. CDR3 in amino acids: CASSYSSGGETQYF. The CDR3 DNA reads as TGTGCCAGCAGTTACTCGTCAGGGGGGGAGACCCAGTACTTC.

The V and J genes are TRBV30 and TRBJ2-5; TRBD2 matches at 9 bases. V was clipped by 2 bases and J by 4 bases; unmatched bases: 14. In germline, CDR1 is GTSNPN, CDR2 SVGIG (reference sequence). The length of the CDR3 is 17 residues. The CDR3 DNA reads TGTGCCTGGAGTTCATGGGCCCCTAGCGGGATTGGAGAGACCCAGTACTTC. Translated, it gives CAWSSWAPSGIGETQYF.

This sequence joins TRBV11-1 and TRBJ2-2; 7 bases match TRBD1. The CDR3 sequence is 16 residues long. The germline V gene encodes CDR1 SGHAT and CDR2 FQDESV (reference sequence). Germline trimming cut 1 base from V and 5 bases from J; bases unmatched to any gene: 7. CDR3 amino acids: CASSLEYRGLTGELFF. CDR3 in DNA: TGTGCCAGCAGCTTAGAATACAGGGGTTTGACCGGGGAGCTGTTTTTT.

The chain couples TRBV7-9 to TRBJ1-1; possibly TRBD1 for D (5 bases). V was clipped by 1 base and J by 7 bases, with 16 bases between them. Germline-derived CDR1 and CDR2 are SEHNR and FQNEAQ (reference sequence). The CDR3 sequence is 15 residues long. CDR3 amino acids: CASSLGGSSYDEAFF. CDR3 coding DNA: TGTGCCAGCAGCTTAGGGGGCTCTTCGTACGATGAAGCTTTCTTT.

This rearrangement joins TRBV9 to TRBJ2-7; D may correspond to TRBD1 or TRBD2 (5 bases each). CDR3 length: 16 amino acids. The germline gives CDR1 SGDLS, CDR2 YYNGEE. Trimming removed 4 bases from V and 4 bases from J, with 21 bases in between. The CDR3 sequence is CASSPLNGPGAYEQYF. CDR3 sequence (DNA): TGTGCCAGCAGCCCCCTGAACGGCCCCGGGGCGTACGAGCAGTACTTC.

The chain links TRBV10-1 to TRBJ2-2; D remains unclear. The CDR3 has 13 amino acids. Trimming removed 7 bases at V and 3 bases at J, with 9 bases between. CDR1 and CDR2 from the germline V gene are WNHNN and SYGVQD (reference sequence). The CDR3 DNA reads as TGCGCCAGCAAAAGTAGGGACACCGGGGAGCTGTTTTTT. Translated: CASKSRDTGELFF.

The chain couples TRBV29-1 to TRBJ1-1; a possible D gene is TRBD1 (5 bases). The CDR3 has 11 residues. The germline V gene encodes CDR1 SQVTM and CDR2 ANQGSEA. Trimming shortened V by 4 bases and J by 5 bases, and 8 bases separated the two germline ends. In DNA, the CDR3 is TGCAGCGTTGGGGGGAAGACTGAAGCTTTCTTT. This encodes CSVGGKTEAFF.

The chain joins TRBV7-2 to TRBJ1-2; D gene unclear. The CDR3 runs to 14 residues. The V and J ends lost 5 bases and 3 bases respectively, with 13 bases between them. Germline lookup yields CDR1 SGHTA and CDR2 FQGNSA. CDR3 coding DNA: TGTGCCAGCAGCACCCGAGTCTCTGACTATGGCTACACCTTC. Translating it yields CASSTRVSDYGYTF.